This T cell receptor (beta chain) was observed in a study of cytomegalovirus exposure and HLA in healthy donors. Method: immunoSEQ multiplex PCR; TCRdb's copy keeps in-frame clones and lacks some. The data show around 200,000 clones, 80% to 90% seen once. As to this clone: What it recognizes is unknown.

Whole-study results and caveats: The authors enumerated over 150 TCR beta chains as linked to cytomegalovirus.

Trimming removed 2 bases from V and 3 bases from J, with 7 bases in between. The germline V gene encodes CDR1 MNHEY and CDR2 SVGAGI. The CDR3 spans 14 residues. The sequence was obtained from a woman between 18 and 30 years old in good health and CMV-seronegative. Sequenced sample: PBMCs. The chain is built from TRBV6-5 and TRBJ2-2; the D is unclear. The CDR3 protein is CASSYPGDTGELFF. DNA for the CDR3: TGTGCCAGCAGTTACCCTGGAGACACCGGGGAGCTGTTTTTT.